These T cell receptor beta chains were read from a single sample in a study of OX40 agonist ivuxolimab in advanced cancers. Using immunoSEQ multiplex PCR, the repertoire was profiled, and TCRdb retains in-frame clones only, with some absent. The sample holds tens of thousands of clones, roughly nine tenths seen once. Sequencing used CD4+ or CD8+ T cells sorted from blood, obtained in a trial of the OX40 agonist ivuxolimab. The receptors were sampled from an adult with an advanced solid tumor such as melanoma, head and neck, liver or kidney cancer. Both conserved end residues are part of each CDR3. A D gene is named only where the DNA matches it firmly. Only part of the rows carry a size: once, few, many, or a class if the clone is expanded.

clone_size d_call j_call v_call cdr3_nt cdr3_aa
- TRBD1 TRBJ1-2 TRBV14 TGTGCCAGCAGCCAAGGGCTTGGACAGGTCAGCTACACCTTC CASSQGLGQVSYTF
- - TRBJ1-1 TRBV19 TGTGCCGCCTACATACGGGGGGGCCACACTGAAGCTTTCTTT CAAYIRGGHTEAFF
- - TRBJ2-3 TRBV14 TGTGCCAGCAGCTCACGGAGTACGCAGTATTTT CASSSRSTQYF
- - TRBJ1-5 TRBV6-6 TGTGCCAGCAGGGAGAATCAGCCCCAGCATTTT CASRENQPQHF
few - TRBJ2-2 TRBV6-5 TGTGCCAGCAGATACCGGGACCGAGGGAACACCGGGGAGCTGTTTTTT CASRYRDRGNTGELFF
- TRBD2 TRBJ2-7 TRBV19 TGTGCCAGTAGTAAGGGACTACCCACCTACGAGCAGTACTTC CASSKGLPTYEQYF
- - TRBJ1-2 TRBV7-9 TGTGCCAGCTCCCCCGGGGCTATGGGTAACTATGGCTACACCTTC CASSPGAMGNYGYTF
- - TRBJ2-1 TRBV9 TGTGCCAGCAGCGTGTCGGCCTACAATGAGCAGTTCTTC CASSVSAYNEQFF
- - TRBJ2-7 TRBV11-3 TGTGCCAGCAGCTTATTTCACGGGGACTACGAGCAGTACTTC CASSLFHGDYEQYF
- - TRBJ2-1 TRBV18 TGTGCCAGCTCACCCGAGGAGTACAATGAGCAGTTCTTC CASSPEEYNEQFF
- - TRBJ2-2 TRBV5-4 TGTGCCAGCAGCTGGGGACAGAACACCGGGGAGCTGTTTTTT CASSWGQNTGELFF
once - TRBJ1-2 TRBV13 TGTGCCAGCAGCTTACGGATTTCAGGGACGAGGGGCTACACCTTC CASSLRISGTRGYTF
- - TRBJ2-5 TRBV2 TGTGCCAGCAGTCGGGACACCCAAGAGACCCAGTACTTC CASSRDTQETQYF
- - TRBJ2-1 TRBV11-1 TGTGCCAGCAGCTTAGCGTGGGGGAACTCCTACAATGAGCAGTTCTTC CASSLAWGNSYNEQFF
- TRBD2 TRBJ2-3 TRBV11-3 TGTGCCAGCAACCTACTAGCGGGAGTAGCAGATACGCAGTATTTT CASNLLAGVADTQYF
once - TRBJ1-5 TRBV5-4 TGTGCCAGCAGCTTGCGGGGGATGAATCAGCCCCAGCATTTT CASSLRGMNQPQHF
- - TRBJ2-7 TRBV27 TGTGCCAGCAGATCCCCTTCCGGAGGGGGGCGGCAGTACTTC CASRSPSGGGRQYF
- TRBD2 TRBJ2-7 TRBV27 TGTGCCAGCAGCCAAGAGGGACTAGCGGGACGAGAGCAGTACTTC CASSQEGLAGREQYF
- TRBD1 TRBJ1-1 TRBV11-3 TGTGCCAGCAGCTTAGAGACAGGGGAAGCTTTCTTT CASSLETGEAFF
once TRBD1 TRBJ2-5 TRBV28 TGTGCCACAGGGGCACCGGGACAGGGGTGGGGAGAGACCCAGTACTTC CATGAPGQGWGETQYF
- - TRBJ2-4 TRBV7-2 TGTGCCAGCAGCTTAAGGCCTGGAGCCAAAAACATTCAGTACTTC CASSLRPGAKNIQYF
once TRBD1 TRBJ1-4 TRBV18 TGTGCCAGCTCACCACCGGGGACAGGACGGACAACTAATGAAAAACTGTTTTTT CASSPPGTGRTTNEKLFF